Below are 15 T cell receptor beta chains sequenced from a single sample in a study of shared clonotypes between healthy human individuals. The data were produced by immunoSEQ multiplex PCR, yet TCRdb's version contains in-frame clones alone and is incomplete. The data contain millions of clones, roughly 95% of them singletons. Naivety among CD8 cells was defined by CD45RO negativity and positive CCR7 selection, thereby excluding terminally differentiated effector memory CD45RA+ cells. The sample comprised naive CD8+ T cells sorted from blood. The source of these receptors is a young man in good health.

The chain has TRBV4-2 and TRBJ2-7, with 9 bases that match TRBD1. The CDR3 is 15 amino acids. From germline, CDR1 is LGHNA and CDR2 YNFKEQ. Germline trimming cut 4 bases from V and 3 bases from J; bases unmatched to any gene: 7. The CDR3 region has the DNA TGTGCCAGCAGCCCGGGGACAGGGAGAGGCTACGAGCAGTACTTC. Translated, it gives CASSPGTGRGYEQYF.

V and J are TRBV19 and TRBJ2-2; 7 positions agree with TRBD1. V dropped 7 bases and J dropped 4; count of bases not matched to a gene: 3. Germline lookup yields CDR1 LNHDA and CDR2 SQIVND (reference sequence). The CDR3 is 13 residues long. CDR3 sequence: CASMGQITGELFF. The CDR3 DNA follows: TGTGCCAGTATGGGACAGATCACCGGGGAGCTGTTTTTT.

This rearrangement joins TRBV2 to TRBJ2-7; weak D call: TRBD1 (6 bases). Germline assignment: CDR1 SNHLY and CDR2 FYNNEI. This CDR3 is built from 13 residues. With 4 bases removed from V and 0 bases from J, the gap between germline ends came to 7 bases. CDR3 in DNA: TGTGCCAGCAGTGGGGACACCTCCTACGAGCAGTACTTC. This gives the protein CASSGDTSYEQYF.

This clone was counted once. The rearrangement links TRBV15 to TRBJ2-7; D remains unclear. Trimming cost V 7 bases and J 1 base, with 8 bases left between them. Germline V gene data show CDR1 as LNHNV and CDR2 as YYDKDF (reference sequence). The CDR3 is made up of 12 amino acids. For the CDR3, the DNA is TGTGCCACCACACAGTTGTCCTACGAGCAGTACTTC. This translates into CATTQLSYEQYF.

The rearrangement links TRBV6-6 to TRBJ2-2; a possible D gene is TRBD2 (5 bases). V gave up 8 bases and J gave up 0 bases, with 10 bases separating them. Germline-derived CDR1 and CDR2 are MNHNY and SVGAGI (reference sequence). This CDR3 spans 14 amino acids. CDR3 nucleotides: TGTGCCAGCTTACTAGGATCGAACACCGGGGAGCTGTTTTTT. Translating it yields CASLLGSNTGELFF.

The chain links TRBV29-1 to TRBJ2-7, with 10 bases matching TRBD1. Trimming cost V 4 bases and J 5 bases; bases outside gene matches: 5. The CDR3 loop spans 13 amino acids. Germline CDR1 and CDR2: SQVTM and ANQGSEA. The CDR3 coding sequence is TGCAGCGTTGTCTGGGACAGGGGCGACGAGCAGTACTTC. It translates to CSVVWDRGDEQYF.

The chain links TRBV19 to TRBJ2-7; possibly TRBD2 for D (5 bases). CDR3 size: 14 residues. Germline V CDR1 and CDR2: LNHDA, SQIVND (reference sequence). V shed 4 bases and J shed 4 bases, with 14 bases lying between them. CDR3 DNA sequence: TGTGCCAGTAGTACGTCAAGACGGGAATACGAGCAGTACTTC. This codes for CASSTSRREYEQYF.

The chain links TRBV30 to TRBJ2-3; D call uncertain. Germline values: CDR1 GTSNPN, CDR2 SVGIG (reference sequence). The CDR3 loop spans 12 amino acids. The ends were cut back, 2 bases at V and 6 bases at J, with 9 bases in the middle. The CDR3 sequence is CAWSTETDTQYF. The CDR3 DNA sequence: TGTGCCTGGAGTACCGAGACCGATACGCAGTATTTT.

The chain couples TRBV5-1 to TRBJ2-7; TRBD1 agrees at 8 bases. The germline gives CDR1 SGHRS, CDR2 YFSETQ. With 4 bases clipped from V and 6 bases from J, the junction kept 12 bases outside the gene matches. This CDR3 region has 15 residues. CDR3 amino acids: CASSLGQGALVEQYF. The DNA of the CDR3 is TGCGCCAGCAGCCTAGGACAGGGAGCCTTAGTCGAGCAGTACTTC.

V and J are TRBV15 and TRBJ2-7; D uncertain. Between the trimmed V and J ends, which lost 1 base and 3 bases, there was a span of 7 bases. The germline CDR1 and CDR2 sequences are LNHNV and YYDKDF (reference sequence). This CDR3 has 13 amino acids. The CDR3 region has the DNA TGTGCCACCAGCAGAGTCCCCCTCTACGAGCAGTACTTC. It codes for CATSRVPLYEQYF.

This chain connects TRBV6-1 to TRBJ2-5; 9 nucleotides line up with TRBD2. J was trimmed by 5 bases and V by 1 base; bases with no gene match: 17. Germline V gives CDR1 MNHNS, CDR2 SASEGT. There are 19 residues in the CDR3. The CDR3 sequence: CASSEGDSGGPQEGETQYF. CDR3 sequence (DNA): TGTGCCAGCAGTGAAGGAGATAGCGGGGGCCCTCAAGAGGGTGAGACCCAGTACTTC.

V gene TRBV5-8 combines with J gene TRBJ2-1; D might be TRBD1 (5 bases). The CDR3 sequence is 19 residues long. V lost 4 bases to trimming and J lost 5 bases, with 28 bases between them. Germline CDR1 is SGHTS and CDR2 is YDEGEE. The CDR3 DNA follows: TGTGCCAGCAGCCTCCTGACAGACCCCGTTGCGATTATGGACAATGAGCAGTTCTTC. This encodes CASSLLTDPVAIMDNEQFF.

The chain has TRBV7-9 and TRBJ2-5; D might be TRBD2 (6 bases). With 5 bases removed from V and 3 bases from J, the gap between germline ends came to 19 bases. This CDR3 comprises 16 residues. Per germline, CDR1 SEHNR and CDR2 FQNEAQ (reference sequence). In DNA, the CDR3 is TGTGCCAGCAGCCCGCCGATCCGGGACTTAAAAGAGACCCAGTACTTC. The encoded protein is CASSPPIRDLKETQYF.

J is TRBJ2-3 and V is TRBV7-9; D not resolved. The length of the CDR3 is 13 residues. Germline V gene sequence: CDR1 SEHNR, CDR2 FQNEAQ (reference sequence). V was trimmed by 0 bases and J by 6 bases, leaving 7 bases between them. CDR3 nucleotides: TGTGCCAGCAGCTTAGCAGCCTTGGATACGCAGTATTTT. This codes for CASSLAALDTQYF.

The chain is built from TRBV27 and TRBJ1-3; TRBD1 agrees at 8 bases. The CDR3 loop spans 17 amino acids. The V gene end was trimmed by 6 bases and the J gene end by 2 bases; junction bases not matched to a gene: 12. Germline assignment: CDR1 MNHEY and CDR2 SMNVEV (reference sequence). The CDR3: CASSLRQGTTPGNTIYF. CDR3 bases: TGTGCCAGCAGCCTAAGACAGGGGACCACTCCTGGAAACACCATATATTTT.